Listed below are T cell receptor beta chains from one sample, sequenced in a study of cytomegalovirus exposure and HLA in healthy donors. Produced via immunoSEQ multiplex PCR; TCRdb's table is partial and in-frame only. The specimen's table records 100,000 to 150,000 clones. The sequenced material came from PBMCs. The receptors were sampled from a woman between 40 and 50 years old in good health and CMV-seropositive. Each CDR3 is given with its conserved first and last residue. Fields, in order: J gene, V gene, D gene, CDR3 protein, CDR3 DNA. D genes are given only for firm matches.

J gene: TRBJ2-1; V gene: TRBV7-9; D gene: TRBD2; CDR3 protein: CASNFIPGTTPNEQFF; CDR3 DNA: TGTGCCAGCAACTTTATCCCGGGGACTACACCCAATGAGCAGTTCTTC
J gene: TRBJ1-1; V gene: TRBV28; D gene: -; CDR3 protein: CASSSLLNTEAFF; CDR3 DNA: TGTGCCAGCAGTTCCCTATTGAACACTGAAGCTTTCTTT
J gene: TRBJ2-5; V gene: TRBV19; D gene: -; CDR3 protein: CASPQGRITETQYF; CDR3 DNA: TGTGCCAGTCCGCAGGGTCGGATTACGGAGACCCAGTACTTC
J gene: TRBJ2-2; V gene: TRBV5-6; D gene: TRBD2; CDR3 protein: CASSLVPSGTSTGELFF; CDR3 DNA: TGTGCCAGCAGCTTGGTTCCTAGCGGGACCAGCACCGGGGAGCTGTTTTTT
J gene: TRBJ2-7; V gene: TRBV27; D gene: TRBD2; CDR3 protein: CASSSGLGYEQYF; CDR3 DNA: TGTGCCAGCAGCTCCGGACTAGGCTACGAGCAGTACTTC
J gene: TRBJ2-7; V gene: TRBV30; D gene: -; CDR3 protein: CAWNPYTGSYEQYF; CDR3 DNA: TGTGCCTGGAATCCCTATACAGGGTCCTACGAGCAGTACTTC
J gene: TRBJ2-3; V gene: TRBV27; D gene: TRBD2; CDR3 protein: CASTLIGGGSTDTQYF; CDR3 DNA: TGTGCCAGCACCCTTATAGGCGGGGGAAGCACAGATACGCAGTATTTT
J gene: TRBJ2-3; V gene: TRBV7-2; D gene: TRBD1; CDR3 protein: CASSLGAGQGTDTQYF; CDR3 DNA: TGTGCCAGCAGTCTGGGCGCGGGACAGGGAACAGATACGCAGTATTTT
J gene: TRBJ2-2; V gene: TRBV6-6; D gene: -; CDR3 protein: CASRLTGLLTGELFF; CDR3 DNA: TGTGCCAGCAGACTTACGGGACTTTTAACCGGGGAGCTGTTTTTT
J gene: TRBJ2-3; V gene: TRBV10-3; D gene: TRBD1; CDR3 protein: CAISESGQGYTPTDTQYF; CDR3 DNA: TGTGCCATCAGTGAGTCGGGACAGGGTTATACTCCCACAGATACGCAGTATTTT
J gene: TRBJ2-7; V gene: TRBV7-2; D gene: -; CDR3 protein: CASSAVYEQYF; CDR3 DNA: TGTGCCAGCAGTGCAGTCTACGAGCAGTACTTC
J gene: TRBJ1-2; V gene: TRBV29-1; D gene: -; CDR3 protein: CSVAGGGAFGYGYTF; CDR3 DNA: TGCAGCGTTGCGGGTGGGGGGGCATTCGGCTATGGCTACACCTTC
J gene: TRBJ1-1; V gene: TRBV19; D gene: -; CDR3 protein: CASSIMPGKAEAFF; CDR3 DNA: TGTGCCAGTAGTATAATGCCCGGGAAGGCTGAAGCTTTCTTT